This entry features one T cell receptor (beta chain) sequence. It lacks a known antigen. Qualities for individual bases were not recorded, and no much larger clone is one base off. This specimen comes from a study of shared clonotypes between healthy human individuals (dated by TCRdb to the early 2020s). About the full investigation: A couple of women and a few men aged 18 to 49 years were included in the cohort. For each donor, CD4 naive and CD4 memory were each given three plates, CD8 naive was given two plates, and CD8 memory was given one plate. Blood TCR repertoires of about 5 healthy adults were deeply sequenced to estimate repertoire size and the extent of clonotype sharing between individuals. To increase sequencing depth and limit assay-specific biases, different laboratories used diverse techniques to prepare libraries and sequence TCR repertoires. Leukapheresis yielded between about 0.85 and 10 billion PBMCs per donor. The paper as a whole reports these results and caveats: Higher generation probabilities were observed for clonotypes shared by all four sorted-subset donors than for non-shared clonotypes. Based on pairwise subsampling, the degree of clonotype sharing among donors was expected to be affected by sequencing depth. Sampling was restricted to blood, and TCR repertoires in tissue are likely to differ from TCR repertoires in blood. When several donors were compared, the shared fraction of clonotypes was 5% to 6.5% for naive CD4, about 4% for naive CD8, roughly 2.5% for memory CD4, and roughly 0.4% for memory CD8. The genetic and exposure-history diversity represented was limited by the small number of donors. Naive subsets generally had larger estimated clonotype richness than memory subsets did. Even with the large sequencing depth, rarefaction of the sorted-subset datasets indicated that sequencing was incomplete.

For CDR1 and CDR2, the germline V gene lists SGHRS and YFSETQ. Spanning cysteine to phenylalanine, the CDR3 consists of 15 amino acids. This entry keeps only the CDR3 DNA: 45 bases, framed from base 1. V and J are truncated by 4 bases and 7 bases respectively, leaving an intervening sequence of 18 bases. Using the deep immunoSEQ assay, multiplex PCR amplified TCR CDR3 regions from genomic DNA. Extracted genomic DNA from each cell subset was distributed evenly across all wells of several immunoSEQ 96-well plates, and each plate was treated as a replicate. Each replicate PCR for sorted subsets received 150 to 250 ng genomic DNA, equal to tens of thousands of T cell genomes. Purified libraries were quantified with a Qubit 3.0 fluorometer, sized on a Bioanalyzer 2100, and re-quantified with the KAPA Library Quantification kit. Every immunoSEQ 96-well plate was sequenced on a separate single-read 150-cycle Illumina NextSeq 550 flow cell. On the authors' methods: Because only junctional sequences without quality scores were contained in the immunoSEQ output, filtering matching that applied to full-length reads could not be performed. Sequences were annotated with PyIR, a Python wrapper for IgBLAST v1.9, and V/J genes and CDR3 were assigned using IMGT germline references. Reads were removed for weak V/J assignments (E-value above 1e-6), missing CDR3, stop codons, out-of-frame junctions, or ambiguous translated residues. V3J clonotypes were defined as sequences sharing the same inferred V gene, J gene, and CDR3 amino acid sequence. Percentage overlap between repertoires was calculated by dividing the number of shared unique clonotypes by the size of the smaller repertoire. Richness of each repertoire was evaluated using RTK rarefaction, the Chao1 estimator, and Recon v2.1 estimates of unobserved clonotypes. Generation probabilities were computed with OLGA for all TCRbeta clonotypes obtained by the gDNA method from a few donors. TCRdb provides this immuneACCESS table in a form limited to in-frame rearrangements. Some clones are lacking; in checked studies, under half of them reflect an unresolved V gene, and why the rest are absent is not known. V and J calls and clone size follow that table, whereas D and trimming were derived from the DNA. Recorded for this sample are 950,000 to 1,300,000 clones; under 80% of them occurred a single time. 1.4% of the sample goes to the ten largest clones.

Donors were healthy HIV-negative adults with no recently reported acute infections or vaccinations. Only Caucasian adults living in Nashville, Tennessee, USA were represented among the donors. CD4+ T cells were enriched by magnetic negative selection, after which naive cells were positively selected on CD45RA and the negative fraction was taken as the memory subset. After blood collection by leukapheresis, PBMCs were isolated using Ficoll-Histopaque density gradient centrifugation and then cryopreserved in the vapor phase of liquid nitrogen. Purity and quantity of every magnetically sorted T cell population were checked by analytical flow cytometry. From each sorted fraction, genomic DNA was isolated and quantified by UV absorbance on a Nanodrop 2000c.

The source of this sequence is a man aged 18 to 29 in good health. The chain is made from TRBV5-1 and TRBJ2-1; TRBD1 is perhaps the D gene, given 6 matching bases. Sample: memory CD4+ T cells sorted from blood. This sample's cell subset or site label indicates: CD45RA-negative fraction. The nucleotide sequence is TGCGCCAGCAGCGACCTTCGGCAGGGGCAAAATGAGCAGTTCTTC. This translates into CASSDLRQGQNEQFF.